This TCR beta chain was identified in a study of OX40 agonist ivuxolimab in advanced cancers. Looking at the study overall: Of the patients, three showed partial responses, one with hepatocellular carcinoma and two with cutaneous melanoma. Whole-study findings and limits: In general, CD8+ T cells held more expanded clones than CD4+ did, on average.

Autoimmune disease history or systemic immunosuppression was exclusionary. This CDR3 has 13 residues. CDR1 and CDR2 (germline): MNHEY, SVGAGI. V lost 0 bases to trimming and J lost 5 bases, with 6 bases between them. Profiled with immunoSEQ multiplex PCR; TCRdb holds only in-frame clones, not every one. The sample shows approximately 75,000 clones, over 85% of them seen only once. For this clone: Its specificity is unknown.

The sample here was CD4+ or CD8+ T cells sorted from blood, taken in a trial of the OX40 agonist ivuxolimab. The receptor was derived from an adult with an advanced solid tumor such as melanoma, head and neck, liver or kidney cancer. The chain recombines TRBV6-5 with TRBJ2-3; no clear D. Here the CDR3 DNA reads TGTGCCAGCAGTTACTCGACTGGAGATACGCAGTATTTT. It translates to CASSYSTGDTQYF.